These 9 T cell receptor beta chains came from one sample sequenced in a study of tumor-infiltrating lymphocytes in oesophageal squamous cell carcinoma. TCRdb processed the PCR reads anew with MiXCR; each CDR3 protein has one entry. The repertoire includes more than 15,000 distinct CDR3 sequences, less than 45% of them detected once, and roughly 12% sits in the top ten. Sequencing was carried out using normal esophageal tissue next to the tumor. Receptors originate from a male donor with esophageal squamous cell carcinoma.

As regards this clonotype: Sequence at one end of the junction differs from germline and may be a read error. The V call is TRBV7-2, the J call TRBJ1-6; tentative D call: TRBD1 (6 bases). Germline V CDR1 and CDR2: SGHTA, FQGNSA. There are 13 residues in the CDR3. DNA of the CDR3: TGTGTCAGCAGCGCGGTCAGGGGCTACGAGCAGTACTTT. Amino acid sequence: CVSSAVRGYEQYF.

This clonotype was seen repeatedly, ten times or more. This chain connects TRBV19 to TRBJ2-1; 9 positions match TRBD1. CDR1 and CDR2 (germline): LNHDA, SQIVND (reference sequence). CDR3 size: 15 residues. With V trimmed by 4 bases and J by 9 bases, 10 bases remained unmatched. For the CDR3, the DNA is TGTGCCAGTAGTAACTTGGGACAGGGTGGTGGTGAGCAGTTCTTC. Translating it yields CASSNLGQGGGEQFF.

This clonotype was counted many times. The chain couples TRBV2 to TRBJ2-1, with TRBD1 as a possible D gene (5 bases). Germline assignment: CDR1 SNHLY and CDR2 FYNNEI. The V and J ends lost 5 bases and 0 bases respectively, with 14 bases between them. The CDR3 has 16 amino acids. CDR3 nucleotides: TGTGCCAGCAGTCCCCGGTGGACAAGCTCCTACAATGAGCAGTTCTTC. Translated, it gives CASSPRWTSSYNEQFF.

Concerning this clonotype: A much larger clonotype is one base distant, so this may be a read error. The chain is built from TRBV11-2 and TRBJ2-5; either TRBD1 or TRBD2 may fit D (5 bases each). Germline CDR1 reads SGHAT; CDR2 reads FQNNGV. The CDR3 has 14 amino acids. CDR3 bases: TGTGCCAGCAGCCGTGGGGTAGGGACCGGGGAGCTGTATTTT. Protein product: CASSRGVGTGELYF.

The J gene is TRBJ1-3, the V gene TRBV6-1; 8 bases match TRBD1. The germline gives CDR1 MNHNS, CDR2 SASEGT. J lost 2 bases, V lost 4 bases, and 19 bases had no gene match. CDR3 length: 20 amino acids. The chain's CDR3 is CASSALPGGTGSITGNTIYF. The CDR3 bases are TGTGCCAGCAGTGCCCTCCCGGGAGGGACAGGTTCCATCACTGGAAACACCATATATTTT.

This chain uses TRBV6-1 with TRBJ2-3, with 12 bases aligning to TRBD2. The V and J ends lost 5 bases and 1 base, in that order; junction bases with no gene match: 4. The CDR3 is 16 amino acids. Germline CDR1 is MNHNS and CDR2 is SASEGT. CDR3 residues: CASSPRLAGGTDTQYF. In DNA, the CDR3 is TGTGCCAGCAGTCCCCGACTAGCGGGAGGCACAGATACGCAGTATTTT.

This rearrangement joins TRBV12-3 or TRBV12-4 to TRBJ1-1; D call uncertain. The CDR3 extends over 14 amino acids. The V end was cut by 7 bases, the J end by 1 base, with 13 bases between. Written as DNA, the CDR3 is TGTGCCAGCACTCCTTCAGCCTCGAACACTGAAGCTTTCTTT. Encoded protein: CASTPSASNTEAFF.

Points on this clonotype: The germline gene is not matched at one end of the junction; a read error may be the cause. The rearrangement uses TRBV7-2 and TRBJ2-7; weak D call: TRBD2 (5 bases). CDR1 and CDR2 from the germline V gene are SGHTA and FQGNSA. This CDR3 comprises 16 residues. CDR3: CASSPVSAANTGELYF. The CDR3 nucleotides read TGTGCCAGCAGCCCCGTATCGGCCGCGAACACCGGGGAGCTGTACTTC.

Ten or more counts support this clonotype. The chain carries TRBV5-1 and TRBJ2-3; TRBD1 matches 7 bases. J gave up 2 bases and V 2 bases, and 5 bases lay outside the gene matches. Germline CDR1 SGHRS, CDR2 YFSETQ. CDR3 length: 15 amino acids. The CDR3 here is CASSLSGTDTDTQYF. CDR3 DNA: TGCGCCAGCAGCTTATCCGGGACAGACACAGATACGCAGTATTTT.